This TCR beta chain was identified in a study of blood T cell repertoires in COVID-19. The overall study: Some COVID-19 samples were acute and others convalescent; all came from the United States, Italy and Spain. T cells, B-cell-depleted T cells, or PBMCs provided the cDNA or gDNA that served as material.

In the original workflow: Reference gene primer amplification gave estimated nucleated cell counts. Method: immunoSEQ multiplex PCR; TCRdb's copy keeps in-frame clones and lacks some. Clone size and V and J calls were adopted from that table, with D and trimming inferred from the DNA. The profile shows roughly 40,000 clones, roughly 87% of them singletons. This CDR3 comprises 13 residues. V was shortened by 5 bases and J by 7 bases, with 14 bases between the two germline ends. In germline, CDR1 is SGHTA, CDR2 FQGNSA. The chain uses TRBV7-2 and TRBJ1-1; D is possibly TRBD1 (6 bases). The sequence derives from a human donor in a cohort sampled during active COVID-19. Material for sequencing was peripheral blood. Written as DNA, the CDR3 is TGTGCCAGCAGCCGGACTGCAGGGGTTGAAGCTTTCTTT. Translation: CASSRTAGVEAFF.